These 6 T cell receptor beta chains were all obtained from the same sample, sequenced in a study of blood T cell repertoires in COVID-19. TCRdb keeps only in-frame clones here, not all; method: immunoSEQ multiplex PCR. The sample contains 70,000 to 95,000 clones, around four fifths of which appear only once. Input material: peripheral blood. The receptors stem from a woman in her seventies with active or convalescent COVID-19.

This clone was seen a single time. The CDR3, as DNA: TGTGCCAGCAGCCAAGGGACAGGGACCGATCAGCCCCAGCATTTT. Its protein product is CASSQGTGTDQPQHF. The gene calls are TRBV4-2 and TRBJ1-5; 8 positions agree with TRBD1. V was clipped by 1 base and J by 5 bases; unmatched bases: 4. The CDR3 length is 15 residues. CDR1 LGHNA and CDR2 YNFKEQ come from the germline V gene.

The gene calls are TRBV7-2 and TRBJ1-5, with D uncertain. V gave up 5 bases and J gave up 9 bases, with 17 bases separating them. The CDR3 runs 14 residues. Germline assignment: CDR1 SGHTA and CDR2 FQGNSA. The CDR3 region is CASSRREGQWPQHF. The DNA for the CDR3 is TGTGCCAGCAGCCGCCGGGAGGGCCAATGGCCCCAGCATTTT.

The CDR3 reads CASSLKAGSGYTF. The CDR3 DNA follows: TGTGCCAGCAGTTTAAAGGCAGGAAGCGGCTACACCTTC. The chain uses TRBV28 and TRBJ1-2; D is uncertain. CDR3 length: 13 residues. Trimming removed 2 bases at V and 8 bases at J, with 12 bases between. The V gene's germline CDR1 is MDHEN and CDR2 SYDVKM.

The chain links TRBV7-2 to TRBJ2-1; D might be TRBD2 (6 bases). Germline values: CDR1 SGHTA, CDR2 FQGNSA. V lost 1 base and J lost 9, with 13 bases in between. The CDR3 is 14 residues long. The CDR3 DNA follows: TGTGCCAGCAGCTTAGTCGCTAGCGTGACTGAGCAGTTCTTC. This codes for CASSLVASVTEQFF. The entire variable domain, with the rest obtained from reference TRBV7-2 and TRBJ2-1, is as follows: GAGVSQSPSNKVTEKGKDVELRCDPISGHTALYWYRQSLGQGLEFLIYFQGNSAPDKSGLPSDRFSAERTGGSVSTLTIQRTQQEDSAVYLCASSLVASVTEQFFGPGTRLTVL.

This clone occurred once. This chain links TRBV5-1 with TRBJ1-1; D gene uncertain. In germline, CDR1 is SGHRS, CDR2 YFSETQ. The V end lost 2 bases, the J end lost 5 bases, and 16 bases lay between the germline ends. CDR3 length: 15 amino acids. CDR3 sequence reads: CASSFNGQRRTEAFF. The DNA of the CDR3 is TGCGCCAGCAGCTTTAACGGCCAACGGCGGACTGAAGCTTTCTTT.

The CDR3 DNA reads TGTGCCAGCTCCCCTAGGTCCGGGTTGGACACCATATATTTT. Its protein product is CASSPRSGLDTIYF. J is TRBJ1-3 and V is TRBV18, with D unresolved. Between the trimmed V and J ends, which lost 6 bases and 8 bases, there was a span of 17 bases. The CDR3 runs 14 residues. Germline V gene data show CDR1 as KGHSH and CDR2 as LQKENI.